The entry that follows covers one T cell receptor beta chain sequence. Its antigen is not yet known. No much larger clonotype is one base removed from it; base qualities were not supplied. To prepare the library, the immunoSEQ multiplex PCR assay was applied. The paper's processing steps were these. To diagnose cytomegalovirus status from the catalog of TCR beta chain sequences, a statistical classification framework was built. Here the immuneACCESS table is served through TCRdb, limited to in-frame sequences with V and J called. Missing clones are a known gap in these copies; in checked studies unresolved V genes cover under half, and the rest lacks a known reason. The V and J calls and clone size are taken from that table; D and trimming were inferred from the DNA. This sample holds 200,000 or so clones; 75% to 85% were observed only once. The ten largest clones take up about an eighth of the sample.

These data originate in a study of cytomegalovirus exposure and HLA in healthy donors (TCRdb year 2017). Broadly, across the study: The 500 to 800 repertoires of the first cohort and the roughly 120 validation repertoires were produced on the same platform, according to a later analysis. The study was designed to test whether signatures of past pathogen exposure could be identified by cataloging public T cell receptors. Along with the approximately 600-subject first cohort, a separate validation cohort of about 110 different subjects was used. High-throughput TCR immunosequencing, statistical association of individual TCRs with disease status, and machine learning were combined to predict cytomegalovirus infection status.

From its cysteine to its phenylalanine, the CDR3 spans 19 amino acids. Of all the DNA, just the CDR3 is kept, 57 bases in frame from base 1. General findings and caveats noted by the study authors: A few of the identified cytomegalovirus-associated TCR beta chains were confirmed in vitro to be specific for cytomegalovirus antigens. Across donors, most TCR sequences were observed very rarely, whereas some public TCRs were present in many individuals. The study gave a list of over 150 TCR beta chains associated with cytomegalovirus. A later analysis found that TCRs clustered in the first cohort also tended to co-occur in the 130 or so validation repertoires, with 94% of cluster scores above 0. A later analysis had no HLA typing for the validation cohort, so co-occurrence there was scored across all 130 or so repertoires. In both the original and validation cohorts, the classifier was reported to diagnose cytomegalovirus status with high specificity and sensitivity. According to the authors, the approach could potentially be generalized to other disease states and immunological phenotypes.

Donors formed part of the validation cohort, which comprised 120 subjects and was distinct from the first cohort of some 700 subjects. The rearrangement combines TRBV1 with TRBJ2-1; the DNA was not compared with TRBD2, the D call given in the table. TRBV1 is assigned pseudogene status. Sequencing was done on a sample of PBMCs. This sequence was found in a young woman in good health and CMV-seropositive. The bases are TGCACCAGCAGCCAACCAAGAACCCCGGGACTAGGTTGCTACAATGAGCAGTTCTTC. Its translation is CTSSQPRTPGLGCYNEQFF.